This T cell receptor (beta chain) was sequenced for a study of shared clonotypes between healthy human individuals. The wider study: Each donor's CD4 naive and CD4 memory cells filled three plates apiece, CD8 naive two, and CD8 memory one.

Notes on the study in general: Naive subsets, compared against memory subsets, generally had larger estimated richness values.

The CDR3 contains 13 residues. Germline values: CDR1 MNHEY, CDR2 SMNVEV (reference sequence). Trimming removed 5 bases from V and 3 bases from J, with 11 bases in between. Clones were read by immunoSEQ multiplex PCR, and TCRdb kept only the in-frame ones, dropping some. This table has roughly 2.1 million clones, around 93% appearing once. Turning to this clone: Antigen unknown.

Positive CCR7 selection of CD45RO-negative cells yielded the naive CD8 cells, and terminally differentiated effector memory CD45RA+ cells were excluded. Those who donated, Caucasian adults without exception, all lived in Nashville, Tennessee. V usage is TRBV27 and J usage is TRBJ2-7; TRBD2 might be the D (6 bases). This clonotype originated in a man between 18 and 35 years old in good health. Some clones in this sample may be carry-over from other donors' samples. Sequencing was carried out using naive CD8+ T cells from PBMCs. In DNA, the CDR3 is TGTGCCAGCAGTGAAGGACTAAACTACGAGCAGTACTTC. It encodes CASSEGLNYEQYF.